The 30 T cell receptor beta chains reported below all come from one sample, sequenced in a study of memory CD4+ T cells and cytomegalovirus serostatus. Produced via immunoSEQ multiplex PCR; TCRdb's table is partial and in-frame only. The repertoire has about 56,000 clones, about 68% of them found once; the top ten carry roughly 3%. The sort gate was single viable CD3+CD4+CD8-CD45RO+ cells for memory CD4+ T cells. Material: memory CD4+ T cells from blood. The receptors were sampled from an adult in good health and CMV-seropositive.

V and J are TRBV5-4 and TRBJ2-3; D gene uncertain. Trimming stripped 2 bases from V and 0 bases from J, with 7 bases between. Germline loops: CDR1 SGHNT, CDR2 YYREEE (reference sequence). The CDR3 has 14 residues. CDR3 sequence reads: CASSFRRSTDTQYF. The CDR3 coding sequence is TGTGCCAGCAGCTTCAGGCGGAGCACAGATACGCAGTATTTT.

The chain couples TRBV29-1 to TRBJ2-7; D gene uncertain. V gave up 4 bases and J gave up 7 bases, with 11 bases separating them. CDR3 size: 11 residues. Germline CDR1 and CDR2: SQVTM and ANQGSEA. CDR3 in DNA: TGCAGCGTTGGGACCCCAGGAGAGCAGTACGTC. Encoded protein: CSVGTPGEQYV.

Of note for this clone: The junction shows a germline mismatch at one end, possibly a read error. The V gene is TRBV6-5, the J gene TRBJ1-2, with D perhaps matching TRBD1 (6 bases). CDR3 size: 16 residues. Per the germline V gene, CDR1 is MNHEY and CDR2 is SVGAGI. This chain's CDR3 is CVSSYLGAADNYGYTF. Written as DNA, the CDR3 is TGTGTCAGCAGTTACCTGGGGGCCGCCGATAACTATGGCTACACCTTC.

This rearrangement joins TRBV14 to TRBJ1-1, with no clear D. The CDR3 totals 13 residues. Trimming cost V 1 base and J 6 bases, with 9 bases left between them. Germline-derived CDR1 and CDR2 are SGHDN and FVKESK. DNA for the CDR3: TGTGCCAGCAGCCAAGTGGCTGGCTCTGAAGCTTTCTTT. The encoded protein is CASSQVAGSEAFF.

The chain uses TRBV7-8 and TRBJ2-2, with 8 bases fitting TRBD1. In germline, CDR1 is SGHVS, CDR2 FQNEAQ. This CDR3 is built from 15 residues. The J segment lost 6 bases and the V segment lost 2 bases, leaving 5 bases of the junction unmatched. The CDR3 protein is CASSLQGARPGELFF. CDR3 nucleotide sequence: TGTGCCAGCAGCTTACAGGGGGCGAGGCCCGGGGAGCTGTTTTTT.

The chain joins TRBV4-2 to TRBJ1-5; D is unclear. This CDR3 contains 13 residues. V shed 0 bases and J shed 5 bases, with 5 bases lying between them. Germline lookup yields CDR1 LGHNA and CDR2 YNFKEQ. The CDR3 sequence: CASSQEEDQPQHF. DNA of the CDR3: TGTGCCAGCAGCCAAGAAGAGGATCAGCCCCAGCATTTT.

The chain carries TRBV11-3 and TRBJ2-1; 12 nucleotides line up with TRBD2. Germline assignment: CDR1 SGHNT and CDR2 YENEEA. CDR3 length equals 20 residues. With 5 bases clipped from V and 0 bases from J, the junction kept 14 bases outside the gene matches. This CDR3 reads CASSPGWTSGAPLSYNEQFF. DNA of the CDR3: TGTGCCAGCAGCCCGGGGTGGACTAGCGGGGCGCCCCTCTCCTACAATGAGCAGTTCTTC.

With respect to this clone: The junction differs from germline at one of its ends, possibly a read error. The chain links TRBV28 to TRBJ1-5; 7 bases match TRBD1. Germline V gene sequence: CDR1 MDHEN, CDR2 SYDVKM. This CDR3 comprises 12 residues. The CDR3 DNA reads as TGTGCCAGCAGTTCAACGGGACAGCCCCTGCATTTT. It specifies CASSSTGQPLHF.

A few counts support this clone. J is TRBJ2-1 and V is TRBV2; D is unresolved. In germline, CDR1 is SNHLY, CDR2 FYNNEI. This CDR3 spans 11 amino acids. The germline V and J ends were trimmed by 5 bases and 9 bases, with 8 bases remaining between them. CDR3 coding DNA: TGTGCCAGCAGTCCCTACGGTGAGCAGTTCTTC. The encoded protein is CASSPYGEQFF.

The CDR3 is CASSRGARQPQHF. DNA for the CDR3: TGTGCCAGTAGCCGGGGGGCAAGACAGCCCCAGCATTTT. V and J are TRBV19 and TRBJ1-5; D perhaps matches TRBD1 (6 bases). Trimming left V 6 bases short and J 7 bases short, with 13 bases between. Germline V lookup: CDR1 LNHDA, CDR2 SQIVND (reference sequence). This CDR3 has 13 residues.

The chain has TRBV4-3 and TRBJ1-2, with D maybe TRBD1 (6 bases). Germline V CDR1 and CDR2: LGHNA, YSLEER. The CDR3 has 16 residues. The ends were cut back, 0 bases at V and 5 bases at J, with 16 bases in the middle. The CDR3 DNA follows: TGCGCCAGCAGCCAAGATTTCGGGGGCCCCCTTTATGGCTACACCTTC. It specifies CASSQDFGGPLYGYTF.

This clone was seen once. The V gene is TRBV29-1, the J gene TRBJ2-2, with a possible D match to TRBD2 (6 bases). Trimming stripped 7 bases from V and 6 bases from J, with 6 bases between. Germline V gives CDR1 SQVTM, CDR2 ANQGSEA. There are 10 residues in the CDR3. The DNA of the CDR3 is TGCAGCGGGGGGGCCGGGGAGCTGTTTTTT. This translates into CSGGAGELFF.

The gene calls are TRBV7-9 and TRBJ1-5; no firm D call. V lost 3 bases to trimming and J lost 1 base, with 7 bases between them. The V gene's germline CDR1 is SEHNR and CDR2 FQNEAQ (reference sequence). The CDR3 extends over 14 amino acids. CDR3 sequence reads: CASSLGQSNQPQHF. Here the CDR3 DNA reads TGTGCCAGCAGCTTGGGTCAAAGCAATCAGCCCCAGCATTTT.

The V call is TRBV7-8, the J call TRBJ1-5, with TRBD1 identical over 7 bases. V shed 1 base, J shed 3 bases, and the junction held 3 bases outside the gene matches. The CDR3 covers 15 residues. CDR1 and CDR2 from the germline V gene are SGHVS and FQNEAQ. The CDR3 loop reads CASSLVGGLNQPQHF. The CDR3 DNA sequence: TGTGCCAGCAGCTTAGTAGGGGGCCTCAATCAGCCCCAGCATTTT. Supplemented by reference TRBV7-8 and TRBJ1-5, the full variable domain reads GAGVSQSPRYKVAKRGQDVALRCDPISGHVSLFWYQQALGQGPEFLTYFQNEAQLDKSGLPSDRFFAERPEGSVSTLKIQRTQQEDSAVYLCASSLVGGLNQPQHFGDGTRLSIL.

This clone was seen more than once but under ten times. The rearrangement links TRBV7-9 to TRBJ1-5; TRBD1 is a possible D gene (5 bases). This CDR3 has 14 residues. V shed 3 bases and J shed 0 bases, with 6 bases lying between them. Germline lookup yields CDR1 SEHNR and CDR2 FQNEAQ (reference sequence). The CDR3, as DNA: TGTGCCAGCAGCTTTGACAGTAGCAATCAGCCCCAGCATTTT. It translates to CASSFDSSNQPQHF.

The rearrangement uses TRBV4-1 and TRBJ1-2; 7 bases match TRBD1. The CDR3 has 15 residues. Germline lookup yields CDR1 MGHRA and CDR2 YSYEKL. V was pared by 4 bases and J by 5 bases, with 10 bases of the junction left unmatched. The CDR3 loop is CASSLTGTAEYGYTF. Here the CDR3 DNA reads TGCGCCAGCAGCCTAACCGGGACAGCAGAGTATGGCTACACCTTC.

The chain employs TRBV18 and TRBJ2-7; 9 bases align to TRBD1. Germline assignment: CDR1 KGHSH and CDR2 LQKENI. This CDR3 has 14 residues. J gave up 4 bases and V 3 bases, and 4 bases lay outside the gene matches. The CDR3 loop is CASSPGQGAYEQYF. The CDR3 bases are TGTGCCAGCTCACCGGGACAGGGAGCTTACGAGCAGTACTTC.

The chain couples TRBV30 to TRBJ2-7, with a tentative D call TRBD2 (6 bases). V was trimmed by 5 bases and J by 6 bases, leaving 14 bases between them. This CDR3 contains 12 residues. The V gene's germline CDR1 is GTSNPN and CDR2 SVGIG (reference sequence). Here the CDR3 DNA reads TGTGCCTGGGTAGACGGGAGAGGCGAGCAGTACGTC. As protein: CAWVDGRGEQYV.

The chain uses TRBV7-2 and TRBJ2-3, with 11 nucleotides matching TRBD2. Germline CDR1 and CDR2: SGHTA and FQGNSA. The CDR3 totals 17 residues. V dropped 5 bases and J dropped 6; count of bases not matched to a gene: 13. CDR3 amino acids: CASSPGLAAAVWDTQYF. The CDR3 nucleotides are TGTGCCAGCAGCCCGGGACTAGCGGCGGCTGTTTGGGATACGCAGTATTTT.

The V and J genes are TRBV5-1 and TRBJ2-1; TRBD2 agrees at 7 bases. V was pared by 2 bases and J by 2 bases, with 7 bases of the junction left unmatched. This CDR3 has 16 residues. CDR1 and CDR2 from the germline V gene are SGHRS and YFSETQ. CDR3 protein: CASSFGLADPYNEQFF. The CDR3 region has the DNA TGCGCCAGCAGCTTCGGCCTAGCGGATCCCTACAATGAGCAGTTCTTC. The full variable domain, with the rest looked up from reference TRBV5-1 and TRBJ2-1, is KAGVTQTPRYLIKTRGQQVTLSCSPISGHRSVSWYQQTPGQGLQFLFEYFSETQRNKGNFPGRFSGRQFSNSRSEMNVSTLELGDSALYLCASSFGLADPYNEQFFGPGTRLTVL.

This clone showed up just once. The rearrangement links TRBV6-6 to TRBJ2-7; TRBD2 aligns across 8 bases. CDR1 and CDR2 from the germline V gene are MNHNY and SVGAGI (reference sequence). The CDR3 extends over 16 amino acids. The V and J ends lost 5 bases and 4 bases, in that order; junction bases with no gene match: 13. This chain's CDR3 is CASSGTGGLGSYEQYV. The CDR3 region has the DNA TGTGCCAGCAGTGGCACCGGGGGACTAGGCTCGTACGAGCAGTACGTC.

V usage is TRBV5-1 and J usage is TRBJ2-5; D ambiguous. CDR1 SGHRS and CDR2 YFSETQ come from the germline V gene. V was trimmed by 4 bases and J by 5 bases, leaving 12 bases between them. This CDR3 is built from 13 residues. The CDR3 DNA reads TGCGCCAGCAGCCTAGGTGTATCGGAGACCCAGTACTTC. Protein sequence: CASSLGVSETQYF.

This clone was seen a few times. The V and J genes are TRBV19 and TRBJ1-1; 7 bases are shared with TRBD1. The CDR3 has 15 residues. The V gene end was trimmed by 5 bases and the J gene end by 3 bases; junction bases not matched to a gene: 9. Looked up from germline, CDR1 is LNHDA and CDR2 is SQIVND (reference sequence). Here the CDR3 reads CASSPRQGMDTEAFF. The CDR3 nucleotides read TGTGCCAGTAGTCCCCGACAGGGAATGGACACTGAAGCTTTCTTT.

J is TRBJ2-3 and V is TRBV13; TRBD2 aligns across 9 bases. The CDR3 covers 17 residues. Germline V lookup: CDR1 PRHDT, CDR2 FYEKMQ (reference sequence). J was trimmed by 4 bases and V by 7 bases; bases with no gene match: 15. CDR3 residues: CASTRRSSGSIADTQYF. CDR3 coding DNA: TGTGCCAGCACCCGACGAAGTAGCGGGAGCATCGCAGATACGCAGTATTTT.

The rearrangement joins TRBV30 to TRBJ2-2; 9 bases fit TRBD1. The junction had 8 bases not matched to a gene; V was cut back by 3 bases and J by 6 bases. The CDR3 runs 15 residues. The germline gives CDR1 GTSNPN, CDR2 SVGIG (reference sequence). The DNA for the CDR3 is TGTGCCTGGAGCGTCGCCGGGACAGGGCCCGGGGAGCTGTTTTTT. This gives the protein CAWSVAGTGPGELFF. Full variable domain (outside the CDR3, taken from reference TRBV30 and TRBJ2-2): SQTIHQWPATLVQPVGSPLSLECTVEGTSNPNLYWYRQAAGRGLQLLFYSVGIGQISSEVPQNLSASRPQDRQFILSSKKLLLSDSGFYLCAWSVAGTGPGELFFGEGSRLTVL.

This clone was observed a handful of times. V is TRBV6-5 and J is TRBJ1-3; maybe TRBD1 (6 bases). The CDR3 sequence is 12 residues long. Germline lookup yields CDR1 MNHEY and CDR2 SVGAGI. Trimming took 2 bases from V and 7 from J, leaving 6 bases between them. The CDR3 protein is CASSYQGNTIYF. CDR3 sequence (DNA): TGTGCCAGCAGTTACCAGGGGAACACCATATATTTT.

The chain carries TRBV7-9 and TRBJ2-6; D might be TRBD1 (5 bases). Trimming pared 6 bases from V and 3 bases from J, leaving 18 bases between. This CDR3 has 17 amino acids. CDR1 is SEHNR and CDR2 is FQNEAQ in the germline V gene (reference sequence). This CDR3 reads CASSSPRQGNGANVLTF. The CDR3 bases are TGTGCCAGCAGTTCGCCGCGCCAGGGTAATGGGGCCAACGTCCTGACTTTC.

This chain links TRBV7-8 with TRBJ2-1; TRBD2 aligns across 7 bases. This CDR3 has 15 residues. Germline-derived CDR1 and CDR2 are SGHVS and FQNEAQ. Germline trimming cut 7 bases from V and 7 bases from J; bases unmatched to any gene: 13. In DNA, the CDR3 is TGTGCCAGCAAACTGGGGAGGGCCGCACGGAATGAGCAGTTCTTC. Translated, it gives CASKLGRAARNEQFF.

The chain uses TRBV28 and TRBJ2-7, with D perhaps TRBD2 (6 bases). There are 15 residues in the CDR3. V was trimmed by 1 base and J by 3 bases, leaving 13 bases between them. The germline V gene encodes CDR1 MDHEN and CDR2 SYDVKM. The CDR3 DNA is TGTGCCAGCAGTTTATCGGTTAGCGGAGTCTACGAGCAGTACTTC. Amino acids: CASSLSVSGVYEQYF.

This chain uses TRBV7-9 with TRBJ2-5; D is undetermined. Looked up from germline, CDR1 is SEHNR and CDR2 is FQNEAQ (reference sequence). The V end was cut by 1 base, the J end by 2 bases, with 11 bases between. The CDR3 length is 15 residues. Here the CDR3 reads CASSLGPIPQETQYF. The CDR3 DNA reads TGTGCCAGCAGCTTAGGACCCATCCCTCAAGAGACCCAGTACTTC.